The next 4 T cell receptor beta chains were all read from a single sample in a study of blood T cell repertoires in COVID-19. Clones were read by immunoSEQ multiplex PCR, and TCRdb kept only the in-frame ones, dropping some. The table lists about 34,000 clones, roughly four fifths of them singletons, with about a sixth in the top ten. The sequencing sample was made of peripheral blood. The origin of the receptors is a human donor in a cohort sampled during active COVID-19.

The chain uses TRBV11-2 and TRBJ2-1, with 10 nucleotides matching TRBD2. The V gene's germline CDR1 is SGHAT and CDR2 FQNNGV. With V trimmed by 3 bases and J by 4 bases, 9 bases remained unmatched. This CDR3 is 17 amino acids long. CDR3 sequence reads: CASSFPTSGVQYNEQFF. The CDR3 DNA follows: TGTGCCAGCAGCTTCCCCACTAGCGGGGTACAATACAATGAGCAGTTCTTC.

This clone was observed a single time. The chain links TRBV7-2 to TRBJ2-2, with TRBD2 matching 9 bases. The trim removed 1 base at V and 3 bases at J, leaving 9 bases unmatched. This CDR3 region has 18 residues. Germline CDR1 is SGHTA and CDR2 is FQGNSA. The chain's CDR3 is CASSLESGRPPHTGELFF. The CDR3, as DNA: TGTGCCAGCAGCTTAGAGAGCGGGAGGCCACCCCACACCGGGGAGCTGTTTTTT.

In nucleotides, the CDR3 is TGCGCCAGCAGCCCTGCATACAGGGGGACTGAAGCTTTCTTT. Protein sequence: CASSPAYRGTEAFF. V usage is TRBV5-1 and J usage is TRBJ1-1; 8 bases are a match to TRBD1. The CDR3 is made up of 14 amino acids. The germline gives CDR1 SGHRS, CDR2 YFSETQ. V shed 4 bases and J 5 bases; nucleotides not matched to a gene: 7. Combining the CDR3 with reference TRBV5-1 and TRBJ1-1 gives the whole variable domain KAGVTQTPRYLIKTRGQQVTLSCSPISGHRSVSWYQQTPGQGLQFLFEYFSETQRNKGNFPGRFSGRQFSNSRSEMNVSTLELGDSALYLCASSPAYRGTEAFFGQGTRLTVV.

The V and J genes are TRBV12-3 or TRBV12-4 and TRBJ1-3; the D gene is possibly TRBD1 (5 bases). The CDR3 loop spans 13 amino acids. Trimming shortened V by 6 bases and J by 0 bases, and 6 bases separated the two germline ends. The CDR3 coding sequence is TGTGCCAGCAGAGACAGCTCTGGAAACACCATATATTTT. Translating gives CASRDSSGNTIYF.